This TCR beta chain was obtained from a study of blood T cell repertoires in COVID-19. For the study at large: Spain, Italy and the United States supplied samples that represented acute and convalescent COVID-19. Sources were T cells, B-cell-depleted T cells, or PBMCs; the material itself was cDNA or gDNA.

In assigning cohorts, the study relied on participant-reported clinical history. Trimming removed 0 bases from V and 6 bases from J; junction bases left unmatched: 8. This CDR3 comprises 16 residues. CDR1 is MRHNA, CDR2 SNTAGT, per germline. Per the authors' pipeline: Amplifying reference gene primers gave estimates of nucleated cell counts. Assay: immunoSEQ multiplex PCR; the TCRdb copy retains only in-frame clones and omits some. The V and J calls and clone size were taken over from that table, and D and trimming were inferred from the DNA. The sample includes roughly 250,000 clones, approximately 90% of them seen just once.

The rearrangement joins TRBV6-4 to TRBJ1-5; 7 bases line up with TRBD1. This clonotype was sampled from a woman in her forties with acute COVID-19. Material for sequencing was PBMCs or T cells enriched from blood (not recorded which). CDR3 region: CASSDSSGGESQPQHF. CDR3 in DNA: TGTGCCAGCAGTGACTCCTCAGGGGGTGAGAGTCAGCCCCAGCATTTT.